Sequencing of this T cell receptor beta chain was carried out in a study of identical twins. Germline V gene lookup returns CDR1 SGHAT and CDR2 FQDESV (reference sequence). Between the trimmed V and J ends, which lost 0 bases and 16 bases, there was a span of 13 bases. This CDR3 is 12 amino acids long. After template switching added a universal primer site, the resulting cDNA carried unique molecular identifiers. TCRdb called the 5' RACE reads again in MiXCR, with one record for every CDR3 protein. The table includes about 530,000 distinct CDR3 sequences, approximately 20% detected once. This clonotype has just a few counts. The same specimen was also included in a second study, on yellow fever vaccine responses in identical twins. That source adds: Twins reportedly appeared to share part of their vaccine T cell response while keeping part individual.

The sequence was obtained from a woman aged 18-29 years in good health. The sequenced sample consisted of CD4+ T cells sorted from blood. The V and J genes are TRBV11-1 and TRBJ1-3, with D possibly matching TRBD1 (5 bases). The CDR3, as DNA: TGTGCCAGCAGCTTAGCGTCGAGGGACCTCTATTTT. It specifies CASSLASRDLYF.